The rows below give T cell receptor beta chains drawn from one sample of a study of T cell clonotyping in hematopoietic cell transplantation. TCRdb keeps only in-frame clones here, not all; method: immunoSEQ multiplex PCR. Among 12,000 or so clones listed, about half were seen once. The specimen sequenced was peripheral blood mononuclear cells. The receptors were sampled from a man over 45 in good health. Some clones in this sample may be carry-over from other donors' samples. Both conserved end residues are part of each CDR3. A D gene is named only where the DNA matches it firmly. Part of the rows lack a size; the others show once, few, many or a class for expanded clones.

>TRBV7-7|TRBJ2-1|.|.
TGTGCCAGCAGCTTCAACCCGGCCAATGAGCAGTTCTTC
CASSFNPANEQFF
>TRBV9|TRBJ1-2|.|few
TGTGCCAGCAGCGCTAGCCTGGACACCTTC
CASSASLDTF
>TRBV27|TRBJ1-1|.|.
TGTGCCAGCACTCGCCGGGACGGCGGAGTGAACACTGAAGCTTTCTTT
CASTRRDGGVNTEAFF
>TRBV19|TRBJ1-1|.|.
TGTGCCAAGGGGGGACTCTCGAACACTGAAGCTTTCTTT
CAKGGLSNTEAFF
>TRBV19|TRBJ2-2|TRBD1|few
TGTGCCAGTAAGCGGACAGGGGAGGTCGGGGAGCTGTTTTTT
CASKRTGEVGELFF
>TRBV20-1|TRBJ2-1|.|.
TGCAGTGCAAATCCCAGCAATGAGCAGTTCTTC
CSANPSNEQFF
>TRBV5-6|TRBJ2-7|.|few
TGTGCCAGCAGCTTCCCCGGGCGAGCCGACTACGAGCAGTACTTC
CASSFPGRADYEQYF
>TRBV25-1|TRBJ1-3|.|few
TGTGCCAGCAGTGAAGAACGGTCTGGAAACACCATATATTTT
CASSEERSGNTIYF
>TRBV6-1|TRBJ1-5|.|.
TGTGCCAGCAGTAAACAGGGCGATAGCAATCAGCCCCAGCATTTT
CASSKQGDSNQPQHF
>TRBV29-1|TRBJ2-7|TRBD1|.
TGCAGCGTGACAGGGAACCACGAGCAGTACTTC
CSVTGNHEQYF